This T cell receptor beta chain stems from a study of T-cell reconstitution after alpha-beta-depleted transplantation in children. Study-wide points: Where alpha-beta T cells came from about two months after transplant was reportedly several hundred expanded graft clones. There were some patients whose high TCRbeta diversity at day 60 came from surviving recipient T cells and thymic progenitors. A year had passed since transplant, and T-cell counts and diversity by then came mostly from newly produced T cells.

This clonotype was counted ten times or more. What it binds is unknown. The CDR3 extends over 14 amino acids. The V gene lost 6 bases and the J gene lost 0 bases, with 10 bases spanning the gap. The TCRbeta library was prepared with unique molecular identifiers. A single record per CDR3 protein comes from TCRdb applying MiXCR to the PCR reads. This sample has 150,000 to 250,000 distinct CDR3 sequences, with 5% to 6.5% found just once. This TCR was sampled from a girl under three years old with combined immunodeficiency, due to receive a stem cell transplant. Sequenced material: PBMCs, taken before TCRalphabeta/CD19-depleted stem cell transplant. The chain is built from TRBV12-3 or TRBV12-4 and TRBJ2-3; D gene uncertain. The CDR3 protein is CASRYQASTDTQYF. The CDR3 DNA follows: TGTGCCAGCAGGTACCAGGCGAGCACAGATACGCAGTATTTT.